This T cell receptor (beta chain) came from a study of tumor and adjacent non-tumor tissue in lung cancer. Study outcomes and limitations: Tumor repertoires had a smaller top 100 clone share than normal lung. Higher tumor TCR diversity was associated with shorter survival. Tumor tissue had significantly higher TCR diversity than normal lung.

This clonotype is a singleton in its sample. The target antigen is unknown. This sample's RNA came from whole unsorted tissue. Distant lung tissue was collected more than 3 cm away from the tumor edge. This CDR3 has 15 residues. Germline CDR1 reads SGHAT; CDR2 reads FQDESV (reference sequence). With 10 bases removed from V and 9 bases from J, the gap between germline ends came to 25 bases. A modified ARM-PCR protocol with three rounds of nested PCR amplified TCRbeta. TCRdb processed the multiplex PCR reads anew with MiXCR; each CDR3 protein has one entry. The sample has about 110,000 distinct CDR3 sequences, over 55% seen once.

The gene calls are TRBV11-1 and TRBJ2-1, with D perhaps assigned TRBD1 or TRBD2 (6 bases each). This clonotype was obtained from a man aged 55-75 years with non-small cell lung cancer. The sequenced material came from distant non-tumor lung tissue. CDR3 bases: TGTGCCATTAGCCTCGGGGGTCAGGGACACAGTGAGCAGTTCTTC. Encoded protein: CAISLGGQGHSEQFF.